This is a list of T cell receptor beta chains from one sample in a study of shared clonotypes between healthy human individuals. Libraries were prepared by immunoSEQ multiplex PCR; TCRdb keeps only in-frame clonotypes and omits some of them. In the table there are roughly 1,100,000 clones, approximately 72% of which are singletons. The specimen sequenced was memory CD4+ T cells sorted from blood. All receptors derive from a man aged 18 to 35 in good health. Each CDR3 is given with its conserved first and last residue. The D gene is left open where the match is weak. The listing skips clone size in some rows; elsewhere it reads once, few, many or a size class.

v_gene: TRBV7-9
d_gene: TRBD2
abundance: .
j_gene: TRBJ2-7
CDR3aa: CASSLGGRGYEQYF
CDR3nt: TGTGCCAGCAGCTTAGGCGGGAGAGGCTACGAGCAGTACTTC

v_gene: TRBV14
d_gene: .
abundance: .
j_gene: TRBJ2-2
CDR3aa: CASSPRTTGELFF
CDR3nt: TGTGCCAGCAGCCCACGAACTACCGGGGAGCTGTTTTTT

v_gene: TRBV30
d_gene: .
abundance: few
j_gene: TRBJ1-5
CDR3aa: CAWSYSNQPQHF
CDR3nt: TGTGCCTGGAGTTATAGCAATCAGCCCCAGCATTTT

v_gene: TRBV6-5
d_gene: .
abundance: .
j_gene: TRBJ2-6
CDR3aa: CASSYSTGVGANVLTF
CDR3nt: TGTGCCAGCAGTTACTCGACGGGGGTTGGGGCCAACGTCCTGACTTTC

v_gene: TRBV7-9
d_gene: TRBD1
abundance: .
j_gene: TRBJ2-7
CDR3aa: CASSSGQGLPYEQYF
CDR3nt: TGTGCCAGCAGCTCAGGACAGGGTCTTCCCTACGAGCAGTACTTC

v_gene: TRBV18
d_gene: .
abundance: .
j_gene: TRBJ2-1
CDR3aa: CASSPIAEFNEQFF
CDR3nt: TGTGCCAGCTCACCAATAGCGGAATTCAATGAGCAGTTCTTC

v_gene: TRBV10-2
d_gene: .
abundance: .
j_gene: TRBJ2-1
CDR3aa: CASIPSSLYNEQFF
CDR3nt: TGCGCCAGCATCCCGAGCAGCCTATACAATGAGCAGTTCTTC

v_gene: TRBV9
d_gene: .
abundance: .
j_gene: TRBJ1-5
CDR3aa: CASSAGYGNQPQHF
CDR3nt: TGTGCCAGCAGCGCGGGCTATGGCAATCAGCCCCAGCATTTT

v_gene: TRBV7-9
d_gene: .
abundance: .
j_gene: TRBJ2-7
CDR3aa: CASSLAGGPSEQYF
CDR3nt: TGTGCCAGCAGCTTAGCGGGGGGGCCTTCGGAGCAGTACTTC

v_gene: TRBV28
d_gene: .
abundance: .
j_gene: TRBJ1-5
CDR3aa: CASSTPGNVQPQHF
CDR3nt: TGTGCCAGCAGTACCCCAGGGAACGTTCAGCCCCAGCATTTT

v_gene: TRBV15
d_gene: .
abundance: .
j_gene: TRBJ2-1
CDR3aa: CATSRDPRGTSSYNEQFF
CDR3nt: TGTGCCACCAGCAGAGACCCGAGGGGGACCAGCTCCTACAATGAGCAGTTCTTC

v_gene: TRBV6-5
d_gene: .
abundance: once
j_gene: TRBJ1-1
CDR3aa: CASSRGSTEAFF
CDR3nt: TGTGCCAGCAGCCGGGGGAGCACTGAAGCTTTCTTT

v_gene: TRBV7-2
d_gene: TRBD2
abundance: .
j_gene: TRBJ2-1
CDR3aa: CASSEIAGTPYNEQFF
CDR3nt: TGTGCCAGCAGCGAGATAGCGGGAACCCCCTACAATGAGCAGTTCTTC

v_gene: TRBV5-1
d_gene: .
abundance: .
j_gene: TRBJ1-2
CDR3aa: CASSFRTGGGYTF
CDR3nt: TGCGCCAGCAGCTTCAGAACGGGCGGTGGCTACACCTTC

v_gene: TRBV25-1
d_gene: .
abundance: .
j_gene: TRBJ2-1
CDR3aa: CASSMGRSSYNEQFF
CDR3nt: TGTGCCAGCAGTATGGGACGTAGCTCCTACAATGAGCAGTTCTTC

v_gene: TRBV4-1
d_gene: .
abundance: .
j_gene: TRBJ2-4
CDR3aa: CASSTQGEGPQIQYF
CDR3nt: TGCGCCAGCAGCACCCAAGGAGAGGGGCCACAAATTCAGTACTTC

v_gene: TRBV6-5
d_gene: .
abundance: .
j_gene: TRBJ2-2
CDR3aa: CASRGATNTGELFF
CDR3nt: TGTGCCAGCAGGGGGGCGACGAACACCGGGGAGCTGTTTTTT

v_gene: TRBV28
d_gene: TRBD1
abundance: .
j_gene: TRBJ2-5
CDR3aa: CASSPLGTAKETQYF
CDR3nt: TGTGCCAGCTCTCCCCTGGGGACAGCCAAAGAGACCCAGTACTTC

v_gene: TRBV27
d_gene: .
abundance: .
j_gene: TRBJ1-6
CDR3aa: CASTPDRKSYNSPLHF
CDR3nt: TGTGCCAGCACCCCGGACAGAAAATCTTATAATTCACCCCTCCACTTT

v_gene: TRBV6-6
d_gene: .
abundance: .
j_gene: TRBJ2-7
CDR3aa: CATSGSAYEQYF
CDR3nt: TGTGCCACATCGGGTTCGGCCTACGAGCAGTACTTC

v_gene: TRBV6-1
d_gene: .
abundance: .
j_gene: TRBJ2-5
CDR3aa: CASSEGVGTQYF
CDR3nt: TGTGCCAGCAGTGAGGGGGTCGGGACCCAGTACTTC

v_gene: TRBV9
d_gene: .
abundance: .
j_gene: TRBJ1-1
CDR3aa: CASSAHRGTEAFF
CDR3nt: TGTGCCAGCAGCGCGCATAGGGGCACTGAAGCTTTCTTT

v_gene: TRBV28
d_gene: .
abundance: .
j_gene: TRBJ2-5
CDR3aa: CASSSEVTQYF
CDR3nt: TGTGCCAGCAGCTCGGAGGTGACCCAGTACTTC

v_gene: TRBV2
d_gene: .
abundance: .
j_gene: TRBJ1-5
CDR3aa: CASSDQGPYQPQHF
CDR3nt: TGTGCCAGCAGTGACCAGGGGCCCTATCAGCCCCAGCATTTT

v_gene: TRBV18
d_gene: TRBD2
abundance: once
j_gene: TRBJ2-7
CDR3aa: CASSPGGGRYEQYF
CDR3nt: TGTGCCAGCTCACCAGGGGGGGGACGTTACGAGCAGTACTTC

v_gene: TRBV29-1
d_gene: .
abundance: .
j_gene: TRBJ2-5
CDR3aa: CSGGTVETQYF
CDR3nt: TGCAGCGGTGGTACTGTAGAGACCCAGTACTTC

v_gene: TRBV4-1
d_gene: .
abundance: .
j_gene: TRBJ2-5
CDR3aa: CASSQDFGRDRETQYF
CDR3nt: TGCGCCAGCAGCCAAGATTTTGGGCGGGACAGAGAGACCCAGTACTTC

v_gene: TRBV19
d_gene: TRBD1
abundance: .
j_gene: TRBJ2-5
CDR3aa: CASSELGPGGAETQYF
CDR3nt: TGTGCCAGTAGCGAATTAGGCCCAGGGGGCGCAGAGACCCAGTACTTC

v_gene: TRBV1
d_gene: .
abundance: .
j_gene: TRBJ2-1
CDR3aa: CTSSQPPGPDPTNEQFF
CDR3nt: TGCACCAGCAGCCAACCGCCCGGACCAGACCCTACCAATGAGCAGTTCTTC

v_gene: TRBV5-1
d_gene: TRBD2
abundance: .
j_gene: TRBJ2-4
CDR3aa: CASSETSGGLNIQYF
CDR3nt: TGCGCCAGCAGCGAGACTAGCGGGGGCCTCAACATTCAGTACTTC

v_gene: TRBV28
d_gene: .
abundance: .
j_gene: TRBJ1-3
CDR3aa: CASDPSSGNTIYF
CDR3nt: TGTGCCAGTGACCCGAGCTCTGGAAACACCATATATTTT

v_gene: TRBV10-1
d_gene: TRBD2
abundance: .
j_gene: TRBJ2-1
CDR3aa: CASNNGGGNNEQFF
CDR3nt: TGCGCCAGCAATAACGGGGGGGGAAACAATGAGCAGTTCTTC

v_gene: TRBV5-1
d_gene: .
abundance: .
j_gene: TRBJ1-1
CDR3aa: CASSLDSRRGNTEAFF
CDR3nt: TGCGCCAGCAGCCTGGACAGTCGACGGGGAAACACTGAAGCTTTCTTT

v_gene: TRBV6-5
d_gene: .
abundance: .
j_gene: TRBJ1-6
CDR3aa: CASRSGLGSPLHF
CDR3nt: TGTGCCAGCAGGTCAGGGCTGGGCTCACCCCTCCACTTT

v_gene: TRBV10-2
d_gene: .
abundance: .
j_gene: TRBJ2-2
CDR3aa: CATSNTGELFF
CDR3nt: TGCGCCACCTCGAACACCGGGGAGCTGTTTTTT

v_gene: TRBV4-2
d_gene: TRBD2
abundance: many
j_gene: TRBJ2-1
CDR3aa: CASSQEATSGGANEQFF
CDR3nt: TGTGCCAGCAGCCAAGAGGCGACTAGCGGGGGGGCAAATGAGCAGTTCTTC

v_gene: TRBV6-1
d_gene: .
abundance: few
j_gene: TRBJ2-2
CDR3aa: CASSGTETGELFF
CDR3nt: TGTGCCAGCAGTGGGACAGAAACCGGGGAGCTGTTTTTT

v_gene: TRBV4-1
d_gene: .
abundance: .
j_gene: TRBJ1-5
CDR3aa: CASSLLDSNQPQHF
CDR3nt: TGCGCCAGCAGCTTACTCGATAGCAATCAGCCCCAGCATTTT

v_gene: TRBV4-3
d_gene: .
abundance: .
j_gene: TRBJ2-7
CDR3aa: CASSQGRSYEQYF
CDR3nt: TGCGCCAGCAGCCAGGGACGGTCCTACGAGCAGTACTTC

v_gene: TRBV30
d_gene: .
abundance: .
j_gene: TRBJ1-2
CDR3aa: CAWSPNPRGYGYTF
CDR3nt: TGTGCCTGGAGTCCAAACCCCCGGGGCTATGGCTACACCTTC

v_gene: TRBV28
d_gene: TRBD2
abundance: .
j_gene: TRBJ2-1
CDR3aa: CASSLIQGGLVRNEQFF
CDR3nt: TGTGCCAGCAGTCTAATCCAGGGCGGACTAGTGAGGAATGAGCAGTTCTTC

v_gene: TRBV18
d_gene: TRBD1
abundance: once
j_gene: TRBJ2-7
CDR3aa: CASCGTGLDEQYF
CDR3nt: TGTGCCAGCTGCGGGACAGGGCTCGACGAGCAGTACTTC

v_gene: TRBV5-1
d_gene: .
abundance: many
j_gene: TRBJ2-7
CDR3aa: CASSLAGDGVYEQYF
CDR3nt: TGCGCCAGCAGCTTGGCCGGGGACGGAGTCTACGAGCAGTACTTC

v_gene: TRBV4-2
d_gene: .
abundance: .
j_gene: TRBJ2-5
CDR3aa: CASSQDRETQYF
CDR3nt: TGTGCCAGCAGCCAAGATAGAGAGACCCAGTACTTC

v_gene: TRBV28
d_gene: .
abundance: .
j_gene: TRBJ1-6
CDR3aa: CASIQRGGNSPLHF
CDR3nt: TGTGCCAGCATTCAAAGGGGCGGGAATTCACCCCTCCACTTT

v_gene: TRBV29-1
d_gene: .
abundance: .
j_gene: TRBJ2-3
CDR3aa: CSVVGVGKASTDTQYF
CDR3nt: TGCAGCGTTGTGGGGGTGGGGAAGGCTAGCACAGATACGCAGTATTTT

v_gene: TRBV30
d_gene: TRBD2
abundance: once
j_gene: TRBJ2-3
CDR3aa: CAWSSSGGTDTQYF
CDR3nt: TGTGCCTGGAGTTCTAGCGGGGGAACAGATACGCAGTATTTT